The T cell receptor beta chain under discussion was sequenced for a study of T cells in Graves' hyperthyroidism and ophthalmopathy. The study's findings and limits: Blood also showed most of the thyroid clonotypes that were expanded above 0.001.

Germline CDR1 is MNHNS and CDR2 is SASEGT. Deletions cut 2 bases from V and 3 bases from J, with 8 bases between. This CDR3 comprises 14 residues. Exclusion of a patient resulted from uncontrolled infection, other autoimmune disease, pregnancy or lactation. Each diagnosis drew on symptoms, thyroxine, TRAb, thyroid ultrasound and orbital computed tomography findings. An approximately 10 ml volume of fresh peripheral blood provided the PBMCs. Template material for amplifying TCR beta CDR3 regions consisted of RNA transcripts. TCR CDR3 underwent first-round RT-PCR with the HTBI primer set. Each CDR3 protein is one row after TCRdb ran MiXCR on the multiplex PCR reads. The table records 250,000 to 300,000 distinct CDR3 sequences, 12% to 15% of them present only once. This clonotype showed up many times. What it recognizes is unknown.

The clonotype was recovered from a woman aged 45-59 years with Graves' hyperthyroidism that later progressed to Graves' ophthalmopathy. The chain combines TRBV6-1 with TRBJ1-5, with D hard to call. The sample was blood. For the CDR3, the DNA is TGTGCCAGCAGTGAACTGGGGTACAATCAGCCCCAGCATTTT. It specifies CASSELGYNQPQHF.